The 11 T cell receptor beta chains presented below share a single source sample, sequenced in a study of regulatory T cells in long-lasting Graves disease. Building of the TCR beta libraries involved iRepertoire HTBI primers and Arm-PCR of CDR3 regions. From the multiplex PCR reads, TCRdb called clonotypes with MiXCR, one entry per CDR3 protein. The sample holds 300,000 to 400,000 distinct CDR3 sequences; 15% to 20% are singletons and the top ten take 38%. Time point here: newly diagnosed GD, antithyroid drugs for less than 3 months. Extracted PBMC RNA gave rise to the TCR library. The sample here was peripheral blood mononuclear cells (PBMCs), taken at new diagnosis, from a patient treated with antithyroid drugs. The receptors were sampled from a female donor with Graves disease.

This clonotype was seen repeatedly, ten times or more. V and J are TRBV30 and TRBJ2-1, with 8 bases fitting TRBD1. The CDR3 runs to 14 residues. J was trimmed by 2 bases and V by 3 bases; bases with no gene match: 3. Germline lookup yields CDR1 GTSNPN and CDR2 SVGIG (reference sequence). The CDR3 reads CAWSRDRPYNEQFF. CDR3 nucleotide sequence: TGTGCCTGGAGCCGGGACAGGCCCTACAATGAGCAGTTCTTC.

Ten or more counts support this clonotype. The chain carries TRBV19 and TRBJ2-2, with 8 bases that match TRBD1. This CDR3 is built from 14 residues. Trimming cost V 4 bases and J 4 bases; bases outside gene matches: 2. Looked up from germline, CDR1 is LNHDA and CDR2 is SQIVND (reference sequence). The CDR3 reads CASSRGQVTGELFF. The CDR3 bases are TGTGCCAGTAGTAGGGGACAGGTCACCGGGGAGCTGTTTTTT.

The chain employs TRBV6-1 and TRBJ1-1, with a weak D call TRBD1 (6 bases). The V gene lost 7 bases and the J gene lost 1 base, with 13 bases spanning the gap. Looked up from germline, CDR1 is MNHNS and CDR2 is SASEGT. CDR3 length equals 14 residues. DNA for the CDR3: TGTGCCAGCAACCGGGGGCGTGGGAACACTGAAGCTTTCTTT. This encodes CASNRGRGNTEAFF.

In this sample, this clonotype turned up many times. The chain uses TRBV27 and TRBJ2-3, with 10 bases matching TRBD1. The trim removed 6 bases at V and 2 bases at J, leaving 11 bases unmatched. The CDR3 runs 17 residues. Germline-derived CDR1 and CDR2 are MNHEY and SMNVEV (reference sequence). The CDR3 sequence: CASRPGQGWGATDTQYF. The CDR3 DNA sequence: TGTGCCAGCAGGCCGGGACAGGGGTGGGGGGCCACAGATACGCAGTATTTT.

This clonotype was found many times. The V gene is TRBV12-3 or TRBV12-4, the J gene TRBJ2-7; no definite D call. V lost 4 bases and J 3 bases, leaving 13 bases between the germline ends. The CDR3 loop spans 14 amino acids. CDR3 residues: CASSYTVSNYEQYF. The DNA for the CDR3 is TGTGCCAGCAGTTACACGGTGAGCAACTACGAGCAGTACTTC.

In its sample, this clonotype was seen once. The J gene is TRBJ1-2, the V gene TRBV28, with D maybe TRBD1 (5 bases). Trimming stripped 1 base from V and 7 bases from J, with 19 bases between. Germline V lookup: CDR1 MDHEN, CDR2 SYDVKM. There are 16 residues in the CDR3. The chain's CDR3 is CASSLSGTPRKIGYTF. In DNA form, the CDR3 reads TGTGCCAGCAGTTTATCCGGGACTCCGCGTAAAATTGGCTACACCTTC.

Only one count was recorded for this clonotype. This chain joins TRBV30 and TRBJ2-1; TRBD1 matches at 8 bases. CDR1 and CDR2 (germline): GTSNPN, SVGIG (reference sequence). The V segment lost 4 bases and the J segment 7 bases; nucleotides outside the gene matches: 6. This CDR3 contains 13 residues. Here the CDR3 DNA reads TGTGCCTGGACACAGGGGGACGGTAATGAGCAGTTCTTC. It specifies CAWTQGDGNEQFF.

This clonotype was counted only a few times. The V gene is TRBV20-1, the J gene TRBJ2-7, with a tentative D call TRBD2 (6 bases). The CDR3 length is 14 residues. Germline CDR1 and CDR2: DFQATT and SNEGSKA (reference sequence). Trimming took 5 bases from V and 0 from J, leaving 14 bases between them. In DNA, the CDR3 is TGCAGTGCTGCTGCGGGGAGCCACTCCTACGAGCAGTACTTC. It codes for CSAAAGSHSYEQYF.

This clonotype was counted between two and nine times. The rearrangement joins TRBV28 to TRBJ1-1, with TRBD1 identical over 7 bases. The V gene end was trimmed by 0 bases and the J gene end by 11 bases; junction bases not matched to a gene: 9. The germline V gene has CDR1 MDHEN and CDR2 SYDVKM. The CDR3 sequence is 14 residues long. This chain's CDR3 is CASSLWTGQLFAFF. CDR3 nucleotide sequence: TGTGCCAGCAGTTTATGGACAGGGCAGCTCTTCGCTTTCTTT.

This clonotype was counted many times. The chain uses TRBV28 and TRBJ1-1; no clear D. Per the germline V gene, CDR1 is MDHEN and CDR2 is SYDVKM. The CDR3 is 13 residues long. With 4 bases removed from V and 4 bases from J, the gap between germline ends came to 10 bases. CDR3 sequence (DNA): TGTGCCAGCAGTTACTCGACGTCCACTGAAGCTTTCTTT. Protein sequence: CASSYSTSTEAFF.

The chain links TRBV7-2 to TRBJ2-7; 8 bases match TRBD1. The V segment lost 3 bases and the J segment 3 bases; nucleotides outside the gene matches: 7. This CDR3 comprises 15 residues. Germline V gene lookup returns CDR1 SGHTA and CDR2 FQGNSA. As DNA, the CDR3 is TGTGCCAGCAGCTTGAATACAGGGGGATTCTACGAGCAGTACTTC. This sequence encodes CASSLNTGGFYEQYF.